This TCR beta chain was obtained from a study of cytomegalovirus exposure and HLA in healthy donors. Study context: A prior analysis found about 110 million unique TCR beta sequences from 150 million to 200 million T cells.

Study-wide findings and caveats: In an earlier analysis, productive rearrangement rates for most beta V segments clustered near 87% or 30%. Under in vitro conditions, a few CMV-associated chains were confirmed as specific for CMV antigens. A few V segments could not be told apart, such as TRBV6-2 and TRBV6-3, and were left out.

PCR used 60 Vbeta primers and 13 Jbeta primers. Sequenced by immunoSEQ multiplex PCR; TCRdb stores in-frame clones only, minus some. The sample holds 200,000 to 250,000 clones; 81% are singletons and the top ten take 8%. Per germline, CDR1 SGHTA and CDR2 FQGTGA. There are 11 residues in the CDR3. In regard to this clone: The antigen is unknown. A junction end diverges from the germline sequence, so it may reflect a read error. Other DNA sequences from this sample encode an identical CDR3 as well.

The clonotype was recovered from a woman aged 60-75 years in good health and CMV-seropositive. V is TRBV7-3 and J is TRBJ2-1, with D uncertain. Sequences were obtained from PBMCs. CDR3 sequence reads: CASSSSNEQFF. For the CDR3, the DNA is TGTGCCAGCAGCTCCTCCAATGAGCAGTTCTTC.